What follows is one T cell receptor (beta chain) and its context. As yet, its antigen is unknown. The CDR3 length is 14 residues. Looked up from germline, CDR1 is MGHRA and CDR2 is YSYEKL. The V end lost 2 bases, the J end lost 8 bases, and 15 bases lay between the germline ends. The data are from a study of OX40 agonist ivuxolimab in advanced cancers. Using immunoSEQ multiplex PCR, the repertoire was profiled, and TCRdb retains in-frame clones only, with some absent. The table shows around 38,000 clones, with less than 85% occurring only once. Study-level results: In the 0.1 to 3.0 mg/kg range, CD4+ and CD8+ blood T cells had expanded clonally by week 6. Average numbers of expanded clones were greater in CD8+ T cells than in CD4+.

The material was CD4+ or CD8+ T cells sorted from blood, obtained in a trial of the OX40 agonist ivuxolimab. This receptor was identified in an adult with an advanced solid tumor such as melanoma, head and neck, liver or kidney cancer. The gene calls are TRBV4-1 and TRBJ1-1, with D perhaps matching TRBD1 (5 bases). The CDR3 loop is CASSQLTGRLEAFF. The DNA for the CDR3 is TGCGCCAGCAGCCAACTAACAGGCCGTTTAGAAGCTTTCTTT.